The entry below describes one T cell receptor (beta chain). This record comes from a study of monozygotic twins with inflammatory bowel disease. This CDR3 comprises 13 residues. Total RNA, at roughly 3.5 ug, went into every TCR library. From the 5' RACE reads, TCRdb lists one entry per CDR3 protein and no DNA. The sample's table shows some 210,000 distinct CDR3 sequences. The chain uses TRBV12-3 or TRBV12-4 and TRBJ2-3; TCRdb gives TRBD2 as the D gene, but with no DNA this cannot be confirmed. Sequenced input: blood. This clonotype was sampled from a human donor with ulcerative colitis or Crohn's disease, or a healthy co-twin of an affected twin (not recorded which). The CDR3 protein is CASSLGEGDTQYF.